The rows below give T cell receptor beta chains drawn from one sample of a study of identical twins. TCRdb reprocessed the 5' RACE reads via MiXCR and lists one record per CDR3 protein. The table has around 490,000 distinct CDR3 sequences, roughly 15% seen once. A further study also used this sample, focusing on yellow fever vaccine responses in identical twins.

The sample taken for sequencing was CD4+ T cells sorted from blood. These receptors all come from a woman aged 18-35 years in good health. CDR3s include the opening cysteine and the closing phenylalanine or tryptophan. The D gene is left open where the match is weak. The listing skips clone size in some rows; elsewhere it reads once, few, many or a size class.

d_call	clone_size	v_call	j_call	cdr3_aa	cdr3_nt
-	few	TRBV11-2	TRBJ2-5	CASSYLLPGETQYF	TGTGCCAGCAGCTACCTCTTACCGGGAGAGACCCAGTACTTC
TRBD2	-	TRBV10-3	TRBJ2-3	CAISERASGSTDTQYF	TGTGCCATCAGTGAAAGGGCTAGCGGGAGCACAGATACGCAGTATTTT
TRBD1	few	TRBV20-1	TRBJ1-5	CSAALRNRGRSNQPQHF	TGCAGTGCTGCGCTTAGGAACAGGGGGCGGAGCAATCAGCCCCAGCATTTT
TRBD2	-	TRBV6-1	TRBJ2-2	CASSAKLAGGTGELFF	TGTGCCAGCAGTGCCAAACTAGCGGGAGGGACCGGGGAGCTGTTTTTT
TRBD1	-	TRBV5-1	TRBJ1-3	CASSLGQGASGNTIYF	TGCGCCAGCAGCCTGGGACAGGGGGCTTCTGGAAACACCATATATTTT
TRBD2	-	TRBV5-1	TRBJ2-3	CASSRAGAQPSTDTQYF	TGCGCCAGCAGCAGAGCGGGGGCACAACCTAGCACAGATACGCAGTATTTT
TRBD2	few	TRBV12-5	TRBJ2-7	CASGLFRTSGMYEQYF	TGTGCTAGTGGTTTGTTCCGGACTAGCGGGATGTACGAGCAGTACTTC
TRBD1	-	TRBV9	TRBJ2-3	CASSVTGTGGITDTQYF	TGTGCCAGCAGCGTAACCGGGACAGGGGGCATCACAGATACGCAGTATTTT
TRBD2	few	TRBV7-9	TRBJ2-1	CASSFSTSGNLYNEQFF	TGTGCCAGCAGCTTTTCTACTAGCGGAAACCTCTACAATGAGCAGTTCTTC
TRBD1	-	TRBV6-5	TRBJ2-5	CASSYQQGRQETQYF	TGTGCCAGCAGTTATCAACAGGGGAGACAAGAGACCCAGTACTTC
-	-	TRBV5-1	TRBJ1-1	CASRVSPNTEAFF	TGCGCCAGCAGGGTCAGCCCGAACACTGAAGCTTTCTTT
TRBD1	-	TRBV2	TRBJ1-2	CASSVQGRLSF	TGTGCCAGCAGTGTACAGGGGCGACTAAGCTTC
-	many	TRBV24-1	TRBJ1-1	CATSDFRATEAFF	TGTGCCACCAGTGATTTCAGGGCCACTGAAGCTTTCTTT
-	few	TRBV20-1	TRBJ2-1	CSAGKRTVYNEQFF	TGCAGTGCTGGAAAGAGGACCGTCTACAATGAGCAGTTCTTC
-	once	TRBV12-3/TRBV12-4	TRBJ1-1	CASSKDSKSYITEAFF	TGTGCCAGCAGCAAAGACAGCAAATCCTACATCACTGAAGCTTTCTTT
-	many	TRBV12-3/TRBV12-4	TRBJ1-2	CASSPTPDGYTF	TGTGCCAGCAGTCCAACCCCGGACGGCTACACCTTC
-	-	TRBV18	TRBJ1-1	CASSTDGNTEAFF	TGTGCCAGCTCTACCGACGGGAACACTGAAGCTTTCTTT
-	-	TRBV12-3/TRBV12-4	TRBJ1-1	CASEGGRNTEAFF	TGTGCCAGCGAAGGAGGGCGGAACACTGAAGCTTTCTTT
-	-	TRBV7-8	TRBJ1-3	CASSLAGALGNTIYF	TGTGCCAGCAGCTTAGCGGGGGCATTGGGAAACACCATATATTTT
TRBD2	few	TRBV5-1	TRBJ2-2	CASSPGASGIAGELFF	TGCGCCAGCAGCCCCGGGGCTAGCGGGATAGCCGGGGAGCTGTTTTTT
TRBD1	-	TRBV18	TRBJ2-1	CASSPETGMGEQFF	TGTGCCAGCTCACCAGAGACAGGGATGGGTGAGCAGTTCTTC
TRBD1	many	TRBV5-1	TRBJ2-4	CASSFDREQGIQYF	TGCGCCAGCAGCTTCGACAGGGAGCAGGGCATTCAGTACTTC
-	many	TRBV2	TRBJ2-3	CASSVGADTQYF	TGTGCCAGCAGTGTCGGGGCAGATACGCAGTATTTT
TRBD2	once	TRBV18	TRBJ2-1	CASSGTSGGPSYNEQFF	TGTGCCAGCTCAGGGACTAGCGGGGGGCCCTCCTACAATGAGCAGTTCTTC
TRBD2	-	TRBV18	TRBJ2-1	CASSPKLAGVHNEQFF	TGTGCCAGCTCACCTAAACTAGCGGGAGTCCATAATGAGCAGTTCTTC
TRBD1	-	TRBV20-1	TRBJ1-1	CSARDWDRATEAFF	TGCAGTGCTAGAGATTGGGACAGGGCGACTGAAGCTTTCTTT
-	-	TRBV28	TRBJ2-1	CASSEGGRAASYNEQFF	TGTGCCAGCAGTGAGGGGGGACGGGCAGCCTCCTACAATGAGCAGTTCTTC
-	-	TRBV6-1	TRBJ1-5	CASSEGGGVGQPQHF	TGTGCCAGCAGTGAAGGGGGGGGCGTGGGTCAGCCCCAGCATTTT
TRBD2	many	TRBV12-3/TRBV12-4	TRBJ2-3	CASSPRAGVVNTQYF	TGTGCCAGCAGTCCCCGCGCGGGAGTAGTCAATACGCAGTATTTT
TRBD2	many	TRBV5-1	TRBJ2-1	CASSFSGSSYNEQFF	TGCGCCAGCAGCTTTAGCGGGAGCTCCTACAATGAGCAGTTCTTC
-	-	TRBV6-2/TRBV6-3	TRBJ2-1	CASSYLGVATYNEQFF	TGTGCCAGCAGTTACCTGGGGGTAGCTACTTACAATGAGCAGTTCTTC
-	many	TRBV5-1	TRBJ1-1	CASSFGGSLNTEAFF	TGCGCCAGCAGCTTTGGGGGTAGCCTGAACACTGAAGCTTTCTTT
TRBD1	-	TRBV5-6	TRBJ1-6	CASSRDREISPLHF	TGTGCCAGCAGCCGGGACAGGGAAATTTCACCCCTCCACTTT
-	-	TRBV10-3	TRBJ1-1	CAISGGTTRNTEAFF	TGTGCCATCAGTGGTGGGACGACTAGAAACACTGAAGCTTTCTTT
TRBD2	few	TRBV20-1	TRBJ2-1	CSARTSGRLNEQFF	TGCAGTGCTAGGACTAGCGGGAGACTTAATGAGCAGTTCTTC
-	-	TRBV20-1	TRBJ2-2	CCARDRLNREGTGELFF	TGCTGTGCTAGAGATCGCCTAAACAGGGAAGGGACCGGGGAGCTGTTTTTT
-	-	TRBV4-1	TRBJ2-1	CASSQGDFWFF	TGCGCCAGCAGCCAGGGGGACTTCTGGTTCTTC
-	many	TRBV29-1	TRBJ2-2	CSVRGAGELFF	TGCAGCGTGAGGGGGGCCGGGGAGCTGTTTTTT
TRBD1	-	TRBV9	TRBJ1-1	CASSAGQGLNTEAFF	TGTGCCAGCAGCGCAGGACAGGGTTTGAACACTGAAGCTTTCTTT
-	few	TRBV6-1	TRBJ2-7	CATSLLEQYF	TGTGCCACCAGCCTGCTCGAGCAGTACTTC
TRBD2	-	TRBV7-3	TRBJ2-4	CASSLSRGEGAKNIQYF	TGTGCCAGCAGCTTATCCCGGGGGGAAGGAGCCAAAAACATTCAGTACTTC
-	many	TRBV4-1	TRBJ2-2	CASSQVFQGGQAPGELFF	TGCGCCAGCAGCCAAGTTTTCCAAGGAGGGCAAGCACCCGGGGAGCTGTTTTTT
TRBD2	-	TRBV11-1	TRBJ2-1	CASSPARGTSGSNNEQFF	TGTGCCAGCAGCCCAGCCCGAGGGACTAGCGGGAGCAACAATGAGCAGTTCTTC
TRBD2	-	TRBV12-5	TRBJ2-5	CASGRPQKAGGLDQETQYF	TGTGCTAGTGGCCGCCCTCAAAAAGCGGGAGGGCTTGACCAAGAGACCCAGTACTTC
-	-	TRBV20-1	TRBJ2-7	CSARQGSTYEQYF	TGCAGTGCTAGACAGGGGAGTACCTACGAGCAGTACTTC
-	-	TRBV10-3	TRBJ1-2	CAISEETRANYGYTF	TGTGCCATCAGCGAAGAAACAAGAGCTAACTATGGCTACACCTTC
-	-	TRBV29-1	TRBJ1-1	CSVEEGGGNTEAFF	TGCAGCGTTGAGGAGGGTGGGGGTAACACTGAAGCTTTCTTT
TRBD2	few	TRBV5-1	TRBJ2-3	CASSPGARLAGVAQDTQYF	TGCGCCAGCAGCCCCGGAGCAAGACTAGCGGGGGTAGCACAGGATACGCAGTATTTT
-	few	TRBV2	TRBJ2-1	CASSVRTLLENEQFF	TGTGCCAGCAGTGTTCGGACTCTCTTGGAGAATGAGCAGTTCTTC
-	-	TRBV20-1	TRBJ2-2	CSASQPAGELFF	TGCAGTGCTAGTCAGCCTGCCGGGGAGCTGTTTTTT
-	many	TRBV12-3/TRBV12-4	TRBJ2-2	CASSPGAYTGELFF	TGTGCCAGCAGCCCAGGGGCGTACACCGGGGAGCTGTTTTTT
-	-	TRBV28	TRBJ2-3	CASNRGRGGRGDTQYF	TGTGCCAGCAACAGAGGACGGGGTGGTCGGGGAGATACGCAGTATTTT